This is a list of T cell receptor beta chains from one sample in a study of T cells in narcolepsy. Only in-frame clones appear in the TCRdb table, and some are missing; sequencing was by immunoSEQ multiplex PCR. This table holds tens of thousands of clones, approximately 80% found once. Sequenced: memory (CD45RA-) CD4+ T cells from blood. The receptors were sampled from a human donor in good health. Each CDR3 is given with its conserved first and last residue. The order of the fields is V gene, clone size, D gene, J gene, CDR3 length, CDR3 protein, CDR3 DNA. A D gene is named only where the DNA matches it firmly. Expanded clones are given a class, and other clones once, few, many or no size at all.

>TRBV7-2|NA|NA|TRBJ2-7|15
CASSLGEVGSYEQYF
TGTGCCAGCAGCTTAGGAGAAGTGGGAAGCTACGAGCAGTACTTC
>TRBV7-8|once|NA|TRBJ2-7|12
CASSSNLLGQYF
TGTGCCAGCAGCTCCAACCTACTCGGACAGTACTTC
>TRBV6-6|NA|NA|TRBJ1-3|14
CASSYNRDWNTIYF
TGTGCCAGCAGTTACAACAGGGACTGGAACACCATATATTTT
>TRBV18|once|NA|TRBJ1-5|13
CASSPGQNQPQHF
TGTGCCAGCTCACCAGGGCAAAATCAGCCCCAGCATTTT
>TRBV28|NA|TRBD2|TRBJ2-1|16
CASSSLGLAGTNEQFF
TGTGCCAGCAGTTCATTAGGACTAGCGGGCACCAATGAGCAGTTCTTC
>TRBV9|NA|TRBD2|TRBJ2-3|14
CASKAGDGFDTQYF
TGTGCCAGCAAGGCGGGAGACGGTTTTGATACGCAGTATTTT
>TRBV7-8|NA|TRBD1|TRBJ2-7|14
CASSFGTGTYEQYF
TGTGCCAGCAGCTTCGGGACAGGGACCTACGAGCAGTACTTC
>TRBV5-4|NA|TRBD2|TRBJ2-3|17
CASSPSGGARGTDTQYF
TGTGCCAGCAGCCCCTCCGGGGGGGCTCGTGGCACAGATACGCAGTATTTT
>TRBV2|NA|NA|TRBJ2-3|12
CASRILADTQYF
TGTGCCAGCAGGATCTTAGCAGATACACAGTATTTT
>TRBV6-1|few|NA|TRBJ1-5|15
CASRIREYSNQPQHF
TGTGCCAGCAGAATCCGGGAATATAGCAATCAGCCCCAGCATTTT
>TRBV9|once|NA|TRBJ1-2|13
CASSVGGAYGYTF
TGTGCCAGCAGCGTAGGAGGGGCCTATGGCTACACCTTC
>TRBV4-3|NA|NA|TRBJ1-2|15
CASSQGNQDLYGYTF
TGCGCCAGCAGCCAAGGAAACCAGGACCTCTATGGCTACACCTTC
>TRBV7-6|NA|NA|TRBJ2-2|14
CASSLAMNTGELFF
TGTGCCAGCAGCTTAGCGATGAACACCGGGGAGCTGTTTTTT
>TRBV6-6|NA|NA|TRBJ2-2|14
CASSYSEPAGELFF
TGTGCCAGCAGTTACTCAGAGCCTGCCGGGGAGCTGTTTTTT
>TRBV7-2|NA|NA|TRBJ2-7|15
CASSSERVSAYEQYF
TGTGCCAGCAGCTCGGAGCGGGTATCGGCCTACGAGCAGTACTTC
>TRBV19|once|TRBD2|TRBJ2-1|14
CATKRGSGDNEQFF
TGTGCCACGAAAAGGGGTAGCGGGGACAATGAGCAGTTCTTC
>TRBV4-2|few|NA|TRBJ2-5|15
CASSLQNSVGETQYF
TGTGCCAGCAGCCTCCAAAATAGCGTCGGAGAGACCCAGTACTTC
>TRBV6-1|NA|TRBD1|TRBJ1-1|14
CASRGDRGRTEAFF
TGTGCCAGCAGAGGGGACAGGGGACGCACTGAAGCTTTCTTT
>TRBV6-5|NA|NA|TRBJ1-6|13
CASSSRVNSPLHF
TGTGCCAGCAGTTCCAGAGTCAATTCACCCCTCCACTTT
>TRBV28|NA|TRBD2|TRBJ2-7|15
CASRPPSGRSYEQYF
TGTGCCAGCAGACCCCCTAGCGGGAGGTCCTACGAGCAGTACTTC
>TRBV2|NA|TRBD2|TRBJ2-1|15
CASSVRASGYNEQFF
TGTGCCAGCAGTGTACGGGCTAGCGGTTACAATGAGCAGTTCTTC
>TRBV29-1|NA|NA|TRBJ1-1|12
CSGWISYAEAFF
TGCAGCGGCTGGATTAGCTACGCTGAAGCTTTCTTT
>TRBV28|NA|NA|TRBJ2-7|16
CASSLGGAGWSYEQYF
TGTGCCAGCAGTTTAGGGGGGGCAGGGTGGTCCTACGAGCAGTACTTC
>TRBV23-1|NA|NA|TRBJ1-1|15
CASSHRSECYTEAFF
TGCGCCAGCAGTCATCGTTCGGAGTGCTACACTGAAGCTTTCTTT
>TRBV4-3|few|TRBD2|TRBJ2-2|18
CASSPSHGLAGNTGELFF
TGCGCCAGCAGCCCCTCCCATGGACTAGCGGGGAACACCGGGGAGCTGTTTTTT
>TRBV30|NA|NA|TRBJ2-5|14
CAWTRSGLQETQYF
TGTGCCTGGACACGTTCGGGTTTACAAGAGACCCAGTACTTC
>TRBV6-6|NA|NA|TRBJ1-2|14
CASSYDAENYGYTF
TGTGCCAGCAGTTACGATGCAGAGAACTATGGCTACACCTTC
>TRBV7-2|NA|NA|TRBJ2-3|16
CASSLQPTLAADTQYF
TGTGCCAGCAGCTTACAGCCTACTTTGGCGGCAGATACGCAGTATTTT
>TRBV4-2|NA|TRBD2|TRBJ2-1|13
CASSHRTSEKQFF
TGTGCCAGCAGCCACCGGACTAGCGAAAAGCAGTTCTTC
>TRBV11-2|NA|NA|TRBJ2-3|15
CASSLRGGPADTQYF
TGTGCCAGCAGCTTAAGGGGGGGCCCGGCAGATACGCAGTATTTT
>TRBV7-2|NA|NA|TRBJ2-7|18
CASSRPSRGALEPYEQYF
TGTGCCAGCAGCCGCCCCTCCCGGGGGGCCCTAGAACCCTACGAGCAGTACTTC
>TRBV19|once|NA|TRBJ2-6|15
CASSAEGVWANVLTF
TGTGCCAGTAGTGCAGAGGGGGTCTGGGCCAACGTCCTGACTTTC
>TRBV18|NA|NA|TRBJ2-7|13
CASSQTAHHEQYF
TGTGCCAGCTCACAGACAGCACATCACGAGCAGTACTTC
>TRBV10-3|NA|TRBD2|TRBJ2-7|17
CAISDPPGTSGAYEQYF
TGTGCCATCAGTGACCCCCCTGGGACTAGCGGGGCCTACGAGCAGTACTTC
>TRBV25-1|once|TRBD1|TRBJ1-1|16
CASSDRTGAGNTEAFF
TGTGCCAGCAGTGACCGGACAGGGGCAGGGAACACTGAAGCTTTCTTT
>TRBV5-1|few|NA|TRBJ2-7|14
CASSLGLVLYEQYF
TGCGCCAGCAGCTTGGGACTAGTCTTATACGAGCAGTACTTC
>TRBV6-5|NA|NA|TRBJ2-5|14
CASSYSYWQETQYF
TGTGCCAGCAGTTACTCGTACTGGCAAGAGACCCAGTACTTC
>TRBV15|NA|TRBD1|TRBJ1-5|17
CATSRGPTGKGNQPQHF
TGTGCCACCAGCAGAGGCCCGACAGGGAAGGGTAATCAGCCCCAGCATTTT
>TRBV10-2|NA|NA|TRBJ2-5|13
CASKPPGLETQYF
TGCGCCAGCAAACCTCCGGGACTAGAGACCCAGTACTTC
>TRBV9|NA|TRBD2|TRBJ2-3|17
CASSVVGLVFGGDTQYF
TGTGCCAGCAGCGTAGTGGGACTAGTTTTCGGCGGGGATACGCAGTATTTT
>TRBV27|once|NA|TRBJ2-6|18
CASRTRRSAGPGANVLTF
TGTGCCAGCAGGACCCGAAGATCGGCGGGGCCCGGGGCCAACGTCCTGACTTTC
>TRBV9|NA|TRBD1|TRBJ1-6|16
CASSVGLRQGDSPLHF
TGTGCCAGCAGCGTAGGTTTGCGACAGGGCGACTCACCCCTCCACTTT
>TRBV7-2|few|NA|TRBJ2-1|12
CASSLAAHSQFF
TGTGCCAGCAGCTTAGCGGCTCACTCGCAGTTCTTC
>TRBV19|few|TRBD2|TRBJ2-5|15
CASSMMREGPETQYF
TGTGCCAGTAGTATGATGCGGGAGGGCCCTGAGACCCAGTACTTC
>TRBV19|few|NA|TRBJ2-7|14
CASSMALLSYEQYF
TGTGCCAGTAGTATGGCCCTCCTCTCCTACGAGCAGTACTTC
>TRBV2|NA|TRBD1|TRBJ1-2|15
CASSEGGRGLNGYTF
TGTGCCAGCAGTGAAGGTGGAAGGGGGCTTAACGGCTACACCTTC
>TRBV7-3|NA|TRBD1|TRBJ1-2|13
CASSPSGGFGYTF
TGTGCCAGCAGCCCATCAGGGGGTTTTGGCTACACCTTC
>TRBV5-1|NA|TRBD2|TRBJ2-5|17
CASSLGVLAGDQETQYF
TGCGCCAGCAGCTTGGGGGTACTCGCGGGGGATCAAGAGACCCAGTACTTC
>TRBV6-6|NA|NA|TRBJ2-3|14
CASTMGGSVDTQYF
TGTGCCAGCACGATGGGGGGATCAGTGGATACGCAGTATTTT
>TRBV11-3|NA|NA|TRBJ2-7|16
CASSLGSGQSSYEQYF
TGTGCCAGCAGCTTAGGGTCGGGGCAGAGCTCCTACGAGCAGTACTTC
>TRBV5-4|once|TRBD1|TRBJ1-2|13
CASSADRAIGYTF
TGTGCCAGCAGCGCGGACAGGGCGATCGGCTACACCTTC
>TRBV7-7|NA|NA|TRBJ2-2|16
CASSHHPGTAAGELFF
TGTGCCAGCAGTCATCACCCCGGGACCGCGGCTGGGGAGCTGTTTTTT
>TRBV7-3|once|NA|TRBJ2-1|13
CASSPRLVNEQFF
TGTGCCAGCAGCCCCAGACTAGTGAATGAGCAGTTCTTC
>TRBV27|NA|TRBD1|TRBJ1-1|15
CASRKTGTVNTEAFF
TGTGCCAGCAGAAAGACCGGGACAGTGAACACTGAAGCTTTCTTT
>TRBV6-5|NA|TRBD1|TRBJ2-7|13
CAIPGQWGYEQYF
TGTGCCATCCCGGGACAGTGGGGATACGAGCAGTACTTC
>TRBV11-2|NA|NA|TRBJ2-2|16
CASSLLQGFNTGELFF
TGTGCCAGCAGCTTACTCCAGGGGTTCAACACCGGGGAGCTGTTTTTT
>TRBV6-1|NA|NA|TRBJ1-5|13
CASSGAWDQPQHF
TGTGCCAGCAGTGGGGCATGGGATCAGCCCCAGCATTTT
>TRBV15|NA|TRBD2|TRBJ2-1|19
CATSSLGTSGMGGYNEQFF
TGTGCCACCAGCAGCCTCGGGACTAGCGGGATGGGGGGATACAATGAGCAGTTCTTC
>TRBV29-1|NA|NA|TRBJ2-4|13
CSVERAGGGIQYF
TGCAGCGTTGAAAGGGCAGGGGGAGGCATTCAGTACTTC